This TCR beta chain is from a study of T cell repertoires in cytomegalovirus infection. Study information: Recently identified HLA-C-restricted CMV epitopes were among the peptides used. Study-wide results and limits: Cumulative frequency (of public TCR beta family members) identified carriers of CMV plus the relevant HLA.

This clonotype was recorded at least ten times. Its specificity is unknown. This CDR3 has 19 residues. V shed 3 bases and J 3 bases; nucleotides not matched to a gene: 18. The germline V gene has CDR1 SEHNR and CDR2 FQNEAQ (reference sequence). TCRdb re-called the reads with MiXCR, one entry per CDR3 protein. The sample lists some 900,000 distinct CDR3 sequences, about 30% occurring once. This TCR was sampled from a human donor in good health (CMV status not recorded). Some clones in this sample may be carry-over from other donors' samples. V and J are TRBV7-9 and TRBJ2-7; 9 nucleotides agree with TRBD2. Sample: cultured CD8+ T cells from PBMCs, taken from culture after CMV antigen stimulation. CDR3 bases: TGTGCCAGCAGCTTCAACCGTGATACCATAGCGGGGGACCGCTACGAGCAGTACTTC. Residues: CASSFNRDTIAGDRYEQYF.